This paragraph covers one TCR beta chain sequence. This clonotype was observed at least ten times. Its binding antigen is unknown. No much larger clone exists at a distance of one base, and base qualities are not known. The CDR3 contains 14 residues, cysteine and phenylalanine counted. Only the CDR3 region is kept as DNA, spanning 42 bases read in frame from base 1. Reading the germline V gene gives CDR1 KGHDR and CDR2 SFDVKD. V is trimmed back by 9 bases and J by 2 bases, and the junction contains 8 bases that no gene match accounts for. Ophthalmopathy patients had moderately to severely active disease, Clinical Activity Score of at least 3, NOSPECS grade of at least 4, and duration under 3 months. The study excluded patients with uncontrolled infections, other autoimmune diseases, pregnancy or lactation. Clinical symptoms, serum thyroxine and TRAb, thyroid ultrasound, and orbital computed tomography formed the basis for the diagnoses. PBMCs were separated from under 12 ml of fresh peripheral blood using Ficoll-Paque density gradient centrifugation. Total RNA was extracted using Trizol reagent, and RNA quality was assessed on an Agilent 2100 Bioanalyzer.

The data are from a study of T cells in Graves' hyperthyroidism and ophthalmopathy (dated by TCRdb to the late 2010s). Some background on the complete study: Peripheral blood samples were taken at the time of initial diagnosis, prior to any treatment. TCR Vbeta CDR3 sequencing of 130 to 150 peripheral blood samples (roughly 41 ophthalmopathy, about 80 hyperthyroidism and roughly 17 progressor patients) is reported in the paper. Prospective prediction of ophthalmopathy was tested in an independent validation cohort consisting of 18 hyperthyroidism patients and over 15 patients who later progressed to ophthalmopathy. To identify distinguishing TCR V-J signatures, a discovery cohort of 90 to 100 patients was used, comprising 43 with Graves' ophthalmopathy and around 60 with stable Graves' hyperthyroidism. In several Graves' hyperthyroidism patients, the study also compared T-cell repertoires from thyroid tissue with T-cell repertoires from blood. Once sampling was done, hyperthyroidism patients were given methimazole at a starting dose of 30 mg daily, whereas ophthalmopathy patients were given high-dose intravenous methylprednisolone. For training and testing, the roughly 100 patients in the discovery cohort were randomly divided in a 7:3 ratio. The research as a whole found: Most expanded thyroid clonotypes (frequency above 0.001) were also found in blood, which suggests that blood repertoires may mirror thyroid immune responses. A 13 V-J signature model separated ophthalmopathy from stable hyperthyroidism, with just over 85% sensitivity and approximately 81% specificity in cross-validation and 80%/75% in testing. No statistical method was used to set the sample size in advance, and investigators knew the group allocation. In validation, the model predicted progression to ophthalmopathy with approximately 70% sensitivity and 72% to 85% specificity, a median of 6.5 months before onset.

Amplification of TCR beta CDR3 regions was carried out from RNA transcripts. For the first round of RT-PCR on the TCR CDR3, the HTBI primer set was used together with the Qiagen OneStep RT-PCR kit. A second multiplex PCR round built the libraries, followed by size selection and purification. Libraries were sequenced paired-end with 100 bp reads on an Illumina HiSeq2000. In the original analysis: SOAPnuke was used to process the raw data, with reads discarded if the reads contained adapters or uncalled bases, had a mean Phred below 15, or lacked an exact constant-primer or identifier match. High-quality paired reads were merged using COPE v1.2.5, and each unique nucleotide sequence was defined as a clonotype. MiTCR v1.1 was used to align the clonotypes against IMGT TRBV, TRBD and TRBJ reference segments. Only V-J combinations with frequency above 0.0001, covering approximately 99% of repertoires, were analysed. The TCS score was defined as the ratio of F50 (clonal expansion) to E x V (chaos), calculated using BLOSUM62-based TCRdist between CDR3 peptides within each V-J. Welch's t-statistics and random forest reduced some 510 V-J features to roughly 13, which were used in a naive Bayes classifier (R e1071). Using fastp at Q25 and MiXCR, TCRdb reprocessed the public reads and kept productive beta chains. Here each entry gathers all rows of one CDR3 protein and keeps the most common genes and DNA. TCRdb's processing, not the authors', yielded these V and J calls. Recorded for this sample are approximately 250,000 distinct CDR3 sequences; over 20% of them occurred a single time. The ten largest clones take up around 40% of the sample.

The sequence was obtained from a woman in her 40s with Graves' ophthalmopathy. The sample was blood. Recombination linked TRBV24-1 to TRBJ2-5; 7 middle bases align to TRBD2. The sequenced DNA: TGTGCCACCGCCCCGGCGGGAGTACAAGAGACCCAGTACTTC. This codes for CATAPAGVQETQYF.